These 14 T cell receptor beta chains were sequenced from one sample in a study of cytomegalovirus exposure and HLA in healthy donors. Primers for the PCR totalled 60 Vbeta and 13 Jbeta. Only in-frame clones appear in the TCRdb table, and some are missing; sequencing was by immunoSEQ multiplex PCR. The table has roughly 280,000 clones, around two thirds seen once. Sample: PBMCs. Receptors were obtained from a female donor in good health and CMV-seronegative.

With respect to this clone: The same CDR3 also results from other DNA sequences found in this sample. The chain carries TRBV7-9 and TRBJ2-1, with D maybe TRBD2 (6 bases). Germline V gene lookup returns CDR1 SEHNR and CDR2 FQNEAQ (reference sequence). Trimming left V 5 bases short and J 4 bases short, with 18 bases between. CDR3 length equals 16 residues. The CDR3 protein is CASSHTAGYPYNEQFF. CDR3 in DNA: TGTGCCAGCAGCCATACAGCGGGTTATCCTTACAATGAGCAGTTCTTC.

The genes are TRBV7-2 and TRBJ2-7; TRBD2 might be the D (5 bases). The CDR3 length is 13 residues. The V end lost 7 bases, the J end lost 5 bases, and 15 bases lay between the germline ends. Germline CDR1 reads SGHTA; CDR2 reads FQGNSA. CDR3 in amino acids: CASTRARGNEQYF. In nucleotides, the CDR3 is TGTGCCAGCACCCGGGCCAGAGGGAACGAGCAGTACTTC.

The rearrangement joins TRBV7-9 to TRBJ2-1, with a weak D call TRBD2 (5 bases). The CDR3 length is 15 residues. Per the germline V gene, CDR1 is SEHNR and CDR2 is FQNEAQ (reference sequence). The germline V and J ends were trimmed by 4 bases and 4 bases, with 14 bases remaining between them. This CDR3 is CASSSTSVGYNEQFF. As DNA, the CDR3 is TGTGCCAGCAGCTCCACTAGTGTAGGTTACAATGAGCAGTTCTTC.

This clone has more than one count but fewer than ten. V usage is TRBV30 and J usage is TRBJ1-1; possible D gene TRBD1, 5 bases. The CDR3 loop spans 13 amino acids. Between the trimmed V and J ends, which lost 0 bases and 3 bases, there was a span of 8 bases. Germline V gives CDR1 GTSNPN, CDR2 SVGIG (reference sequence). DNA of the CDR3: TGTGCCTGGAGTGTACGCAGGGACACTGAAGCTTTCTTT. This codes for CAWSVRRDTEAFF. Complete variable domain (other parts from reference TRBV30 and TRBJ1-1): SQTIHQWPATLVQPVGSPLSLECTVEGTSNPNLYWYRQAAGRGLQLLFYSVGIGQISSEVPQNLSASRPQDRQFILSSKKLLLSDSGFYLCAWSVRRDTEAFFGQGTRLTVV.

This clone was detected only once. The chain's CDR3 is CASSPSLRERQGLTQYF. In DNA form, the CDR3 reads TGCGCCAGCAGTCCATCGCTACGGGAGCGGCAAGGTTTGACGCAGTATTTT. The rearrangement uses TRBV10-2 and TRBJ2-3; TRBD2 might be the D (6 bases). This CDR3 contains 17 residues. Germline V gene data show CDR1 as WSHSY and CDR2 as SAAADI. The V gene lost 5 bases and the J gene lost 9 bases, with 27 bases spanning the gap.

The V and J genes are TRBV19 and TRBJ2-4, with 7 bases lining up with TRBD1. With 5 bases clipped from V and 0 bases from J, the junction kept 7 bases outside the gene matches. The CDR3 totals 16 residues. CDR1 is LNHDA, CDR2 SQIVND, per germline (reference sequence). The CDR3 region has the DNA TGTGCCAGTAGTCCAGGGACAGCTTTAGCCAAAAACATTCAGTACTTC. Protein sequence: CASSPGTALAKNIQYF.

This clone was picked up a small number of times. The genes are TRBV29-1 and TRBJ2-1; D not certain. CDR3 size: 12 residues. Germline V CDR1 and CDR2: SQVTM, ANQGSEA. V lost 0 bases, J lost 7 bases, and 7 bases lay in between. CDR3 bases: TGCAGCGTTGAAGATCGTCTAAATGAGCAGTTCTTC. Amino acids: CSVEDRLNEQFF.

The J gene is TRBJ2-5, the V gene TRBV5-4; D might be TRBD2 (6 bases). The J call may be wrong; the DNA end is better matched by TRBJ2-7. The length of the CDR3 is 14 residues. Germline CDR1 and CDR2: SGHNT and YYREEE (reference sequence). DNA of the CDR3: TGTGCCAGCAGCTCTGACAGCGGGTGGGGCGAGCAGTACTTC. Its translation is CASSSDSGWGEQYF.

This clone has more than one count but fewer than ten. The genes are TRBV6-6 and TRBJ2-7, with TRBD1 matching 7 bases. The CDR3 sequence is 15 residues long. Germline CDR1 is MNHNY and CDR2 is SVGAGI (reference sequence). V shed 4 bases, J shed 7 bases, and the junction held 13 bases outside the gene matches. The CDR3 loop reads CASSLGDSSWGEQYF. CDR3 bases: TGTGCCAGCAGTTTAGGGGACAGCTCGTGGGGAGAGCAGTACTTC.

The chain recombines TRBV5-6 with TRBJ1-4; TRBD1 matches at 7 bases. There are 16 residues in the CDR3. J was trimmed by 2 bases and V by 0 bases; bases with no gene match: 4. Germline V gene lookup returns CDR1 SGHDT and CDR2 YYEEEE. The CDR3 DNA is TGTGCCAGCAGCTTGGACAGGGGAGTTACTAATGAAAAACTGTTTTTT. This translates into CASSLDRGVTNEKLFF.

Remarks on this clone: Other DNA sequences within the sample encode an identical CDR3. V is TRBV19 and J is TRBJ2-5; no clear D. The CDR3 totals 11 residues. Deletions cut 4 bases from V and 7 bases from J, with 7 bases between. From germline, CDR1 is LNHDA and CDR2 SQIVND (reference sequence). The chain's CDR3 is CASSTGGTQYF. The CDR3 nucleotides are TGTGCCAGTAGTACCGGCGGGACCCAGTACTTC.

The J gene is TRBJ1-2, the V gene TRBV5-4, with TRBD1 as a possible D gene (5 bases). There are 14 residues in the CDR3. Germline lookup yields CDR1 SGHNT and CDR2 YYREEE (reference sequence). Trimming removed 3 bases at V and 6 bases at J, with 15 bases between. CDR3 bases: TGTGCCAGCAGCTCCCGCCAGGGAAGGGATGGCTACACCTTC. As protein: CASSSRQGRDGYTF.

This clone has only one observation. The rearrangement joins TRBV10-3 to TRBJ2-3; D is possibly TRBD1 (5 bases). Germline V CDR1 and CDR2: ENHRY, SYGVKD. The V and J ends lost 0 bases and 5 bases respectively, with 6 bases between them. The CDR3 loop spans 13 amino acids. The CDR3 DNA reads as TGTGCCATCAGTGAGTCGGGGCAAGATACGCAGTATTTT. Residues: CAISESGQDTQYF.

The chain has TRBV27 and TRBJ2-6; 12 bases fit TRBD2. Trimming took 2 bases from V and 1 from J; bases not matched to a gene: 3. The CDR3 has 18 amino acids. Germline CDR1 and CDR2: MNHEY and SMNVEV (reference sequence). For the CDR3, the DNA is TGTGCCAGCAGTTTAAGAGGACTAGCGGGATCTGGGGCCAACGTCCTGACTTTC. It encodes CASSLRGLAGSGANVLTF.